This T cell receptor beta chain was obtained from a study of T cell responses to AZD1222 COVID-19 vaccine. Study results and limitations: Reportedly, close to half of spike-specific TCRs are directed against unmutated variant regions.

J was trimmed by 2 bases and V by 5 bases; bases with no gene match: 14. This CDR3 comprises 17 residues. Germline lookup yields CDR1 SGHTS and CDR2 YDEGEE. The repertoire was sequenced with immunoSEQ multiplex PCR; TCRdb's copy has only in-frame clones and lacks some. The sample records about 50,000 clones, over 70% being singletons. This clone was observed a handful of times. Its antigen is unknown. The chain recombines TRBV5-8 with TRBJ2-3; 7 nucleotides match TRBD1. This clonotype was obtained from an adult who received the AZD1222 COVID-19 vaccine. The sequencing used peripheral blood, collected 28 days after the second AZD1222 dose. The CDR3 here is CASRPWGTVESTDTQYF. In DNA, the CDR3 is TGTGCCAGCAGACCCTGGGGGACAGTGGAATCCACAGATACGCAGTATTTT.